The TCR beta chain under discussion was sequenced for a study of cytomegalovirus exposure and HLA in healthy donors. Study overall: Out of about 190 million T cells, an earlier analysis found 117 million unique TCR beta sequences in total.

General study results and limits: In a later analysis, a missense DCLRE1C variant was linked to TCR beta V- and J-gene trimming. Most sequenced TCRs were rare (though some public TCRs occurred in many donors). Of the V segments, some could not be distinguished, including TRBV6-2 and TRBV6-3, and were excluded.

13 Jbeta primers and 60 Vbeta primers were used for the PCR. Using immunoSEQ multiplex PCR, the repertoire was profiled, and TCRdb retains in-frame clones only, with some absent. The sample has around 150,000 clones, around three quarters seen once. This CDR3 region has 18 residues. V lost 0 bases and J lost 4; bases outside the gene matches: 12. From germline, CDR1 is LGHNA and CDR2 YNFKEQ. Regarding this clone: Its antigen is unknown.

The TCR sequence derives from a middle-aged woman in good health and CMV-seronegative. The rearrangement uses TRBV4-2 and TRBJ2-3, with TRBD2 matching 8 bases. The sample consisted of PBMCs. The CDR3 DNA reads as TGTGCCAGCAGCCAAGAAGCGGAGCCGGACGGGAGGGCAGATACGCAGTATTTT. Residues: CASSQEAEPDGRADTQYF.